What follows is one T cell receptor beta chain and its context. No antigen is known for it. This CDR3 has 10 residues. With 1 base removed from V and 10 bases from J, the gap between germline ends came to 4 bases. Germline loops: CDR1 SNHLY, CDR2 FYNNEI. This entry belongs to a study of blood T cells in healthy people across ages. Study results and caveats: Long-lived donors carried more naive CD4+ cells and greater diversity than aged donors.

Alongside a J-beta primer mix, a sample-barcoded 5' primer served in a second PCR lasting roughly 6 to 11 cycles. One entry per CDR3 protein, called by TCRdb with MiXCR from the 5' RACE reads. The data show about 970,000 distinct CDR3 sequences, roughly half seen once. The sequenced sample consisted of blood. The V call is TRBV2, the J call TRBJ2-5; D is unresolved. The TCR comes from a woman between 55 and 75 years old in good health. In DNA form, the CDR3 reads TGTGCCAGCAGTGAAGGGGTCCAGTACTTC. Translation: CASSEGVQYF.